Detailed here is one T cell receptor (beta chain). Germline CDR1 reads MNHEY; CDR2 reads SMNVEV (reference sequence). The CDR3 loop spans 13 amino acids. V was shortened by 5 bases and J by 2 bases, with 7 bases between the two germline ends. The data belong to a study of blood T cell repertoires in COVID-19. Turning to the study itself: Acute and convalescent COVID-19 specimens originated in the United States, Italy and Spain. T cells, B-cell-depleted T cells, or PBMCs provided the cDNA or gDNA that served as material.

In the original workflow: The assay estimated nucleated cells by amplifying reference gene primers. TCRdb keeps only in-frame clones here, not all; method: immunoSEQ multiplex PCR. The D gene and trimming were derived from the DNA, and the V and J assignments and clone size from that table. The sample includes about 100,000 clones, 92% of them seen just once. The TCR was taken from a man between 65 and 80 years old with acute or convalescent COVID-19. The chain recombines TRBV27 with TRBJ1-5, with D unresolved. Sequencing was done on a sample of peripheral blood. The CDR3 region is CASSSGRNQPQHF. Here the CDR3 DNA reads TGTGCCAGCAGTAGCGGCCGCAATCAGCCCCAGCATTTT.